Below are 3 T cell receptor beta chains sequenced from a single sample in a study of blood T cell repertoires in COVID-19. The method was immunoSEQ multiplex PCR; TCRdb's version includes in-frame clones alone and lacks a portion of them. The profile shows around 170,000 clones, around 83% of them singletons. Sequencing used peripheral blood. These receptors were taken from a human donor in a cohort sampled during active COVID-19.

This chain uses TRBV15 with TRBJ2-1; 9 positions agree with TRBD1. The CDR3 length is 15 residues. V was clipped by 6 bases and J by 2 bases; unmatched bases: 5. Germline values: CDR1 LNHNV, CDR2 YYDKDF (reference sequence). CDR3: CATRHRDRAYNEQFF. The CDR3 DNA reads TGTGCCACCAGACATCGGGACAGGGCCTACAATGAGCAGTTCTTC.

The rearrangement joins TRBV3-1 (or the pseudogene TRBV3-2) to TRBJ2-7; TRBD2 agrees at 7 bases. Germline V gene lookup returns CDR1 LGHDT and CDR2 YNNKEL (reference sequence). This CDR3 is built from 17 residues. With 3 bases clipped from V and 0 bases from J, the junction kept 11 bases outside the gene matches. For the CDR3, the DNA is TGTGCCAGCAGCCACGCCGGGTGGGAGGGTTCCTCCTACGAGCAGTACTTC. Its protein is CASSHAGWEGSSYEQYF.

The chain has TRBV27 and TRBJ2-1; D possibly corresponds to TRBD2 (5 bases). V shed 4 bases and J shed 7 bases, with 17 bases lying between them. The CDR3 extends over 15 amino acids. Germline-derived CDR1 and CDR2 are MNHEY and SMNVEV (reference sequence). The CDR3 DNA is TGTGCCAGCAGTTGGGGTATGTTTACGGGGAATGAGCAGTTCTTC. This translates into CASSWGMFTGNEQFF.